This is a list of T cell receptor beta chains from one sample in a study of control samples from healthy donors and cancer patients. Some clones are missing from TCRdb's copy, which holds only in-frame ones; the method was immunoSEQ multiplex PCR. Here the sample table reports 150,000 to 200,000 clones. Sequencing was carried out using blood. The receptors derive from a woman aged 25 to 45 in good health. Both conserved end residues are part of each CDR3. A D gene is named only where the DNA matches it firmly.

D	V	J	DNA	CDR3
NA	TRBV28	TRBJ1-3	TGTGCCAGCAGACCTGCCTTCCTAGGGGCGCCTGGAAACACCATATATTTT	CASRPAFLGAPGNTIYF
NA	TRBV28	TRBJ1-5	TGTGCCAGCACCACTGGCCCTAGAAATCAGCCCCAGCATTTT	CASTTGPRNQPQHF
NA	TRBV5-1	TRBJ1-3	TGCGCCAGCAGCTTGGCCTCAGGGATAGCTGGAAACACCATATATTTT	CASSLASGIAGNTIYF
NA	TRBV2	TRBJ1-4	TGTGCCAGCACCCGCACAGGTGAAAAACTGTTTTTT	CASTRTGEKLFF
NA	TRBV3-1/TRBV3-2	TRBJ2-1	TGTGCCAGCAGCCTTTACTCTAGAGGAGCGGCGAGCTCCTACAATGAGCAGTTCTTC	CASSLYSRGAASSYNEQFF
NA	TRBV29-1	TRBJ1-1	TGCAGCGTTGAGGATGGCGTAATTGGAGCTTTCTTT	CSVEDGVIGAFF
NA	TRBV6-5	TRBJ2-7	TGTGCCAGCTCCCTTTTGGGTGCCGAGCAGTACTTC	CASSLLGAEQYF
NA	TRBV7-8	TRBJ2-2	TGTGCCAGCAGCTTAGGACAGGAGTACACCGGGGAGCTGTTTTTT	CASSLGQEYTGELFF
NA	TRBV6-2/TRBV6-3	TRBJ1-2	TGTGCCAGCAGTTACCCCCGACAGGCTAACTATGGCTACACCTTC	CASSYPRQANYGYTF
TRBD1	TRBV18	TRBJ1-4	TGTGCCAGCTCACCACGTGGGACAGGACTAGAAAAACTGTTTTTT	CASSPRGTGLEKLFF
NA	TRBV19	TRBJ1-2	TGTGCCAGTAGTCTGCAGGACGGGAACTATGGCTACACCTTC	CASSLQDGNYGYTF
NA	TRBV28	TRBJ1-1	TGTGCCAGCAGTCAGAGGATCGGACTGAACACTGAAGCTTTCTTT	CASSQRIGLNTEAFF
NA	TRBV10-1	TRBJ1-4	TGCGCCAGCAGTAAAGGGACCTTTGGGGAAAAACTGTTTTTT	CASSKGTFGEKLFF
NA	TRBV19	TRBJ2-3	TGTGCCAGTAGTATAGACTCCGGGTTCGATACGCAGTATTTT	CASSIDSGFDTQYF
TRBD1	TRBV11-2	TRBJ2-7	TGTGCCAGCAGCCCTAGACAGGGCAAGTTTTACGAGCAGTACTTC	CASSPRQGKFYEQYF
TRBD1	TRBV6-1	TRBJ1-5	TGTGCCAGCAACCCAAGACAGGGCTTCCATCAGCCCCAGCATTTT	CASNPRQGFHQPQHF
TRBD2	TRBV5-4	TRBJ2-5	TGTGCCAGCAGCCCCCGGACTAGCGGGGGGGCCAGGAAGACCCAGTACTTC	CASSPRTSGGARKTQYF
NA	TRBV4-2	TRBJ2-1	TGTGCCAGCAGCCTAAGCGGTGCTAGCTCCTACAATGAGCAGTTCTTC	CASSLSGASSYNEQFF
NA	TRBV3-1/TRBV3-2	TRBJ2-7	TGTGCCAGCAGCGCTCCGGGACGGATCGATTTGGAGCAGTACTTC	CASSAPGRIDLEQYF
NA	TRBV5-1	TRBJ1-4	TGCGCCAGCAGCCCATTGGGAGAAAAACTGTTTTTT	CASSPLGEKLFF
TRBD1	TRBV7-9	TRBJ1-6	TGTGCCAGCAGCTCCACTGGGACAGCTTATTCACCCCTCCACTTT	CASSSTGTAYSPLHF
NA	TRBV3-1/TRBV3-2	TRBJ2-7	TGTGCCAGCAGCCTAGGCCGCATCCTCCCATACGAGCAGTACTTC	CASSLGRILPYEQYF